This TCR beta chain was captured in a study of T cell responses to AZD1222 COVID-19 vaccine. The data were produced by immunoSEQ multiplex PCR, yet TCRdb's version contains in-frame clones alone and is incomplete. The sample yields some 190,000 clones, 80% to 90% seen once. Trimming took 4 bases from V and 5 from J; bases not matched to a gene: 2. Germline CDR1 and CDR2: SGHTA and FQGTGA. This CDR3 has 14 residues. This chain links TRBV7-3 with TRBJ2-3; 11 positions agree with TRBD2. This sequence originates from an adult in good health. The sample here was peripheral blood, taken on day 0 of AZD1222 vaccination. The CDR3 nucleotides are TGTGCCAGCAGCTCCGGACTAGCGGGAGATACGCAGTATTTT. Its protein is CASSSGLAGDTQYF.